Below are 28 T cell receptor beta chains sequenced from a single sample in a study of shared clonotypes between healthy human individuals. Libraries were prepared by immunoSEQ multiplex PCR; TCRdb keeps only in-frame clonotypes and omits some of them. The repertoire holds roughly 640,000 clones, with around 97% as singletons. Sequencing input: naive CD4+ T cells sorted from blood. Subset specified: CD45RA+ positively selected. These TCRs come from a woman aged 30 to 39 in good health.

The CDR3 protein is CASSFRDGNEQFF. The DNA of the CDR3 is TGCGCCAGCAGCTTCAGGGATGGCAATGAGCAGTTCTTC. The chain uses TRBV5-1 and TRBJ2-1, with D tentatively TRBD1 (5 bases). With 2 bases removed from V and 6 bases from J, the gap between germline ends came to 9 bases. Germline lookup yields CDR1 SGHRS and CDR2 YFSETQ. This CDR3 comprises 13 residues.

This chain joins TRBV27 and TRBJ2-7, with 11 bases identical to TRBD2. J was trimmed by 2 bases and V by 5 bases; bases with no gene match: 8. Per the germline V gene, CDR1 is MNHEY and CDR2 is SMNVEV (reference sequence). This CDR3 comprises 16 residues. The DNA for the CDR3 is TGTGCCAGCAGTCGCGCCGGGACTAGCGGCACCTACGAGCAGTACTTC. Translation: CASSRAGTSGTYEQYF.

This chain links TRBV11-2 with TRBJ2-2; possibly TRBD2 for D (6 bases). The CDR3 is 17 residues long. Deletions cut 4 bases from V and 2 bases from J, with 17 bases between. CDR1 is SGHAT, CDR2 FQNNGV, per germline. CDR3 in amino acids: CASSSPGGTFNTGELFF. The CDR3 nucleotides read TGTGCCAGCAGCTCCCCCGGAGGGACCTTTAACACCGGGGAGCTGTTTTTT.

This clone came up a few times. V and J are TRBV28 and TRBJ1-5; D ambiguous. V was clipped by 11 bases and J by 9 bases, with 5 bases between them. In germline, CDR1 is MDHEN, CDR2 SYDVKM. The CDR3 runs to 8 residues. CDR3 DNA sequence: TGTGCCGTAGGGCCCCAGCATTTT. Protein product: CAVGPQHF.

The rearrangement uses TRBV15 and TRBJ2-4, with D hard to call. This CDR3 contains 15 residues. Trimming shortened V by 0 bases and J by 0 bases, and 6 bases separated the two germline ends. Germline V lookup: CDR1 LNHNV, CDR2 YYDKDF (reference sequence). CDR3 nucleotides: TGTGCCACCAGCAGAGATGGCGGAGCCAAAAACATTCAGTACTTC. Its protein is CATSRDGGAKNIQYF.

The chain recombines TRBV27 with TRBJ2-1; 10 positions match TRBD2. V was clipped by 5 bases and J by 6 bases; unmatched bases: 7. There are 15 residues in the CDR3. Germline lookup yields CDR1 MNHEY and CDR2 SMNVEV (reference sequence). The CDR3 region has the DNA TGTGCCAGCAGTCACAGCGGGGGGGAGAGCAATGAGCAGTTCTTC. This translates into CASSHSGGESNEQFF.

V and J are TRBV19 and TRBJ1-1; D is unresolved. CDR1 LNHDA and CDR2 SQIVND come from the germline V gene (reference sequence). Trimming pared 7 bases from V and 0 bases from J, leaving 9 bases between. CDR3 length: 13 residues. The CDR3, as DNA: TGTGCCAGTAAACGACGGATGAACACTGAAGCTTTCTTT. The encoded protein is CASKRRMNTEAFF.

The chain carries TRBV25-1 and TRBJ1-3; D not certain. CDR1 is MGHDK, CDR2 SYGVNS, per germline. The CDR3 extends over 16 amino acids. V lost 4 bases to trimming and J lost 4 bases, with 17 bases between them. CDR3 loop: CASSGKFLKRGNTIYF. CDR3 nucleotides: TGTGCCAGCAGTGGAAAATTTTTGAAAAGGGGAAACACCATATATTTT.

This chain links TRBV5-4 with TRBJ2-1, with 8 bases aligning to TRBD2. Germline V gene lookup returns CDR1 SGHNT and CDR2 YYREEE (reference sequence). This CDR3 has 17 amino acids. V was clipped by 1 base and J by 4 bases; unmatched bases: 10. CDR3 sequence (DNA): TGTGCCAGCAGCTTGCCGCCGTCCGGGACTAGTTACAATGAGCAGTTCTTC. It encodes CASSLPPSGTSYNEQFF.

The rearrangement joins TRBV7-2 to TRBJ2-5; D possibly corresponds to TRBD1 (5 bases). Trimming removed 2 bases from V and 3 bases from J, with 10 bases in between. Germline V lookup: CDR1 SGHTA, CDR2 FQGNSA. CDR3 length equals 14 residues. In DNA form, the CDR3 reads TGTGCCAGCAGCTTACAGGGTATTAAAGAGACCCAGTACTTC. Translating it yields CASSLQGIKETQYF.

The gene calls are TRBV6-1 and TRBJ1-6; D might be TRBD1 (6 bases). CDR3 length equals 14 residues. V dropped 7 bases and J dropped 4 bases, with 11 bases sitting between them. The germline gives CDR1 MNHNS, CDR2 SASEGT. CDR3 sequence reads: CASIGDTYNSPLHF. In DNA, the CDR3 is TGTGCCAGCATAGGGGACACTTATAATTCACCCCTCCACTTT.

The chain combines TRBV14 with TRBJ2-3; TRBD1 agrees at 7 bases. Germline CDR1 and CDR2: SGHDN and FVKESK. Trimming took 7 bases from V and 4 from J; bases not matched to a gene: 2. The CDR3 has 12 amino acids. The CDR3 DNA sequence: TGTGCCAGCAACACAGGGGCAGATACGCAGTATTTT. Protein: CASNTGADTQYF.

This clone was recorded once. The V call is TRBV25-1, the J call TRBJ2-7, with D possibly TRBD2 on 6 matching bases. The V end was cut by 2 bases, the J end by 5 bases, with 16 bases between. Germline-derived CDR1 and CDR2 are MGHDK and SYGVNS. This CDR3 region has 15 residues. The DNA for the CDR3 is TGTGCCAGCAGTGAACCGGGACTCCGGTACAACGAGCAGTACTTC. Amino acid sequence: CASSEPGLRYNEQYF.

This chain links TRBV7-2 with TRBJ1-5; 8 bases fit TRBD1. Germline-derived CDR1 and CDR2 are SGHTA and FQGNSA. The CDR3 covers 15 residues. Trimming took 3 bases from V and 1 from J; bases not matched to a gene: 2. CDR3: CASSFRTGSNQPQHF. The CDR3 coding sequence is TGTGCCAGCAGCTTTCGGACAGGGAGCAATCAGCCCCAGCATTTT.

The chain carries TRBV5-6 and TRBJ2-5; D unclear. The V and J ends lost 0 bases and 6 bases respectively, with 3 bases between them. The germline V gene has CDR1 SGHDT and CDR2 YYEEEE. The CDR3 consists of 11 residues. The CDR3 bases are TGTGCCAGCAGCTTGGTCCAGACCCAGTACTTC. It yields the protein CASSLVQTQYF.

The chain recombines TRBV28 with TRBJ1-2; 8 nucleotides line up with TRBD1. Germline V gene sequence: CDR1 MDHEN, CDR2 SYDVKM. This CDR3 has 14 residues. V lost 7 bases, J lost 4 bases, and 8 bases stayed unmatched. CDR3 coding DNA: TGTGCCAGCATCAGGGGGCAAGGTAGCTATGGCTACACCTTC. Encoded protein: CASIRGQGSYGYTF.

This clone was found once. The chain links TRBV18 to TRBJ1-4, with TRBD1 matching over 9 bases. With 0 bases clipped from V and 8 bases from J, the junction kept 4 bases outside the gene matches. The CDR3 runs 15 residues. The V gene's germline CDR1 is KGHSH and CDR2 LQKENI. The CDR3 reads CASSPPGTGNEKLFF. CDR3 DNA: TGTGCCAGCTCACCACCGGGGACAGGGAACGAAAAACTGTTTTTT.

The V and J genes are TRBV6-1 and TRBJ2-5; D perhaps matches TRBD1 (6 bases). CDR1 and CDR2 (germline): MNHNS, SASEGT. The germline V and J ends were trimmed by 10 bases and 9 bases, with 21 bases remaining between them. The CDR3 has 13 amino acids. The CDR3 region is CATADRPEGAQYF. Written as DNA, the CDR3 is TGTGCCACCGCCGACAGGCCCGAAGGGGCCCAGTACTTC.

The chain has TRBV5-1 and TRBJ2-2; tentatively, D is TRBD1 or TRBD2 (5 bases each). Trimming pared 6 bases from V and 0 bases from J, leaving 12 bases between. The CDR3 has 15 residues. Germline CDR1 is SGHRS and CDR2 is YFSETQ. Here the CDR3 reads CASISGPTNTGELFF. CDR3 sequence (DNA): TGCGCCAGCATATCGGGACCTACGAACACCGGGGAGCTGTTTTTT.

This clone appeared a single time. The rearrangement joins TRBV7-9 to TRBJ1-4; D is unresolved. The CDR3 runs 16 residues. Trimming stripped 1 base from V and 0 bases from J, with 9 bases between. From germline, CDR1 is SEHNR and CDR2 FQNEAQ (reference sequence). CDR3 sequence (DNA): TGTGCCAGCAGCTTAGACAGCCCTGCAACTAATGAAAAACTGTTTTTT. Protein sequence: CASSLDSPATNEKLFF.

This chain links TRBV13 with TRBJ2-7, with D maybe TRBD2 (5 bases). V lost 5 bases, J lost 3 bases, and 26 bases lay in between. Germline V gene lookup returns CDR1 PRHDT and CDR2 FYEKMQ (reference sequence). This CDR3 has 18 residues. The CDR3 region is CASSPRWAREGKDYEQYF. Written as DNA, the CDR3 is TGTGCCAGCAGCCCACGGTGGGCCCGTGAGGGAAAAGACTACGAGCAGTACTTC. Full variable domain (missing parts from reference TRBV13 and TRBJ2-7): AAGVIQSPRHLIKEKRETATLKCYPIPRHDTVYWYQQGPGQDPQFLISFYEKMQSDKGSIPDRFSAQQFSDYHSELNMSSLELGDSALYFCASSPRWAREGKDYEQYFGPGTRLTVT.

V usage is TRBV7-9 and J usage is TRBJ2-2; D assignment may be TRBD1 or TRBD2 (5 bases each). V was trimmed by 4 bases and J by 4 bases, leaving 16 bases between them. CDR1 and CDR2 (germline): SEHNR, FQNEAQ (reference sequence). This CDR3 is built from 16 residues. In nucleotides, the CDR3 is TGTGCCAGCAGCTATCCCCGGGACCCAACCACCGGGGAGCTGTTTTTT. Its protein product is CASSYPRDPTTGELFF.

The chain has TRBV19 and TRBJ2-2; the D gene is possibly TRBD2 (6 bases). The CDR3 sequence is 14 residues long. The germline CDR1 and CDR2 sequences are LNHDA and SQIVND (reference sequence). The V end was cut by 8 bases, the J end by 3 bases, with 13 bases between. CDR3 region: CASLGRLDTGELFF. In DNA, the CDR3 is TGTGCCAGTCTAGGGAGACTAGACACCGGGGAGCTGTTTTTT.

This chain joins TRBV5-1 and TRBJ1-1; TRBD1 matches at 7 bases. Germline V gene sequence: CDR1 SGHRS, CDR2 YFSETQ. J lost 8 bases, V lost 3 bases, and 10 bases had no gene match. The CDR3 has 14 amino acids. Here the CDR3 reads CASSWAGQPSEAFF. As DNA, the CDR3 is TGCGCCAGCAGCTGGGCGGGACAGCCTTCGGAAGCTTTCTTT.

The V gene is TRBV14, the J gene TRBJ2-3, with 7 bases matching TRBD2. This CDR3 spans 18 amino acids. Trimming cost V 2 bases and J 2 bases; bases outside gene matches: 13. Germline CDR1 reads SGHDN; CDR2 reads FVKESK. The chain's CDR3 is CASSQPRGTGGPTDTQYF. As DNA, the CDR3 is TGTGCCAGCAGCCAACCTCGGGGAACGGGAGGCCCCACAGATACGCAGTATTTT.

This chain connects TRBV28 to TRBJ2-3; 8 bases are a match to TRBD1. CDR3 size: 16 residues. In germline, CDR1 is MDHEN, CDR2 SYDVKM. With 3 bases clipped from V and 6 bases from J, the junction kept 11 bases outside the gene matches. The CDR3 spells CASSLTGVDGLDTQYF. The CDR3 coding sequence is TGTGCCAGCAGTTTGACAGGGGTCGATGGTCTGGATACGCAGTATTTT.

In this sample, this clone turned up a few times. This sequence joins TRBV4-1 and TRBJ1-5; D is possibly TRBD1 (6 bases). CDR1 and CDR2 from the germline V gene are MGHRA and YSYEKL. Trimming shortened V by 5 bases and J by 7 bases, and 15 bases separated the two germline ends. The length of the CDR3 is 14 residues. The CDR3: CASSNRVISQPQHF. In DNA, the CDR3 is TGCGCCAGCAGCAACAGGGTAATCAGCCAGCCCCAGCATTTT.

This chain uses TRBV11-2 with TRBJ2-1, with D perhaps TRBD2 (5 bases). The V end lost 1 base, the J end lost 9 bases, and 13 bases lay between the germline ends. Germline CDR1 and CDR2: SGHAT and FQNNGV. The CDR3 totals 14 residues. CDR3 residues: CASSLGRFEGEQFF. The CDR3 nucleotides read TGTGCCAGCAGCTTAGGGAGGTTTGAAGGTGAGCAGTTCTTC.